Listed here is a single T cell receptor beta chain. Antigen: not known. This CDR3 comprises 13 residues. The germline gives CDR1 LNHDA, CDR2 SQIVND (reference sequence). Trimming took off 5 bases at V and 3 bases at J, with 10 bases between the two ends. The source of the sample is a study of cytomegalovirus exposure and HLA in healthy donors. Study overall: Later analysis reported that the 110 or so validation repertoires shared the platform of the roughly 710 first-cohort repertoires. Notes on the study in general: The authors listed 164 TCR beta chains as cytomegalovirus-associated. Specificity of a few CMV-associated chains for CMV antigens was verified in vitro.

Separate from the roughly 670-subject first cohort, the approximately 130-subject validation cohort was the one that the donors belonged to. TCRdb's table, derived via immunoSEQ multiplex PCR, lists solely in-frame clones and lacks some. The table lists hundreds of thousands of clones, more than 75% of them singletons. Sequenced material: PBMCs. The chain combines TRBV19 with TRBJ1-1; no definite D call. This receptor was obtained from a man aged 18 to 29 in good health and CMV-seronegative. CDR3 sequence reads: CASSLVADTEAFF. The CDR3 DNA reads as TGTGCCAGTAGTCTTGTCGCGGACACTGAAGCTTTCTTT.